One sample yielded the 19 T cell receptor beta chains listed below, sequenced in a study of blood T cell repertoires in COVID-19. Only in-frame clones appear in the TCRdb table, and some are missing; sequencing was by immunoSEQ multiplex PCR. Among tens of thousands of clones listed, 80% to 85% were seen once. Sequenced: peripheral blood. Receptors originate from a man at least 80 years old with COVID-19, enrolled during active disease.

This clone was detected only a few times. This rearrangement joins TRBV4-3 to TRBJ1-3; 7 bases align to TRBD1. Germline trimming cut 4 bases from V and 4 bases from J; bases unmatched to any gene: 7. In germline, CDR1 is LGHNA, CDR2 YSLEER. This CDR3 comprises 15 residues. CDR3 residues: CASSRDRARGNTIYF. The CDR3 nucleotides read TGCGCCAGCAGCCGAGACAGGGCTCGAGGAAACACCATATATTTT.

The chain recombines TRBV7-2 with TRBJ2-3; tentatively, D is TRBD1 (5 bases). This CDR3 is built from 17 residues. The V end lost 5 bases, the J end lost 5 bases, and 23 bases lay between the germline ends. The germline V gene encodes CDR1 SGHTA and CDR2 FQGNSA. CDR3: CASSHAARQGSRDTQYF. The CDR3 DNA is TGTGCCAGCAGCCACGCCGCGAGGCAGGGATCTCGAGATACGCAGTATTTT.

The chain has TRBV11-3 and TRBJ2-2; 9 bases agree with TRBD2. Germline values: CDR1 SGHNT, CDR2 YENEEA. The CDR3 extends over 16 amino acids. V dropped 0 bases and J dropped 1; count of bases not matched to a gene: 0. The DNA for the CDR3 is TGTGCCAGCAGCTTAGAACTAGCGGGGAACACCGGGGAGCTGTTTTTT. Its protein product is CASSLELAGNTGELFF.

The CDR3 loop is CSASGNYGYTF. CDR3 bases: TGCAGTGCTTCCGGGAACTATGGCTACACCTTC. V is TRBV20-1 and J is TRBJ1-2; D gene unclear. This CDR3 has 11 amino acids. Germline loops: CDR1 DFQATT, CDR2 SNEGSKA (reference sequence). V was shortened by 5 bases and J by 2 bases, with 6 bases between the two germline ends.

The chain uses TRBV4-3 and TRBJ2-1; D is possibly TRBD2 (6 bases). Germline CDR1 reads LGHNA; CDR2 reads YSLEER. Trimming cost V 0 bases and J 15 bases, with 12 bases left between them. This CDR3 region has 12 residues. Here the CDR3 reads CASSQDWRGPFF. As DNA, the CDR3 is TGCGCCAGCAGCCAAGATTGGAGGGGACCGTTCTTC.

The rearrangement joins TRBV4-2 to TRBJ1-5; a weak D match, TRBD1 (5 bases). The germline V gene has CDR1 LGHNA and CDR2 YNFKEQ. This CDR3 contains 15 residues. Trimming removed 4 bases from V and 1 base from J, with 11 bases in between. CDR3 region: CASSPPGHSNQPQHF. The CDR3 nucleotides read TGTGCCAGCAGCCCACCCGGACACAGCAATCAGCCCCAGCATTTT.

This chain connects TRBV5-4 to TRBJ1-4; D gene unclear. Germline values: CDR1 SGHNT, CDR2 YYREEE (reference sequence). The CDR3 contains 14 residues. Between the trimmed V and J ends, which lost 2 bases and 7 bases, there was a span of 12 bases. The CDR3 coding sequence is TGTGCCAGCAGCTTCGTACCAAGCCCTGAAAAACTGTTTTTT. Translation: CASSFVPSPEKLFF.

The V gene is TRBV7-8, the J gene TRBJ1-4; 11 bases map to TRBD1. Trimming cost V 4 bases and J 8 bases; bases outside gene matches: 6. Looked up from germline, CDR1 is SGHVS and CDR2 is FQNEAQ. This CDR3 has 15 amino acids. In DNA, the CDR3 is TGTGCCAGCAGCTCTGCCGGGACAGGGGGGGAAAAACTGTTTTTT. It encodes CASSSAGTGGEKLFF. The variable domain in full, completed from reference TRBV7-8 and TRBJ1-4, reads GAGVSQSPRYKVAKRGQDVALRCDPISGHVSLFWYQQALGQGPEFLTYFQNEAQLDKSGLPSDRFFAERPEGSVSTLKIQRTQQEDSAVYLCASSSAGTGGEKLFFGSGTQLSVL.

The chain uses TRBV20-1 and TRBJ2-1, with TRBD1 as a possible D gene (5 bases). The V gene's germline CDR1 is DFQATT and CDR2 SNEGSKA (reference sequence). V was cut by 3 bases and J by 0 bases, with 12 bases left in between. The CDR3 is 15 residues long. Here the CDR3 reads CSASKDTRSYNEQFF. Here the CDR3 DNA reads TGCAGTGCTAGTAAGGACACTCGCTCCTACAATGAGCAGTTCTTC.

The chain employs TRBV7-2 and TRBJ2-7; D unclear. Germline CDR1 and CDR2: SGHTA and FQGNSA. The CDR3 extends over 12 amino acids. V lost 5 bases, J lost 0 bases, and 5 bases lay in between. The CDR3 loop is CASSLSSYEQYF. The CDR3 region has the DNA TGTGCCAGCAGCCTTAGCTCCTACGAGCAGTACTTC. Based on the CDR3 plus reference TRBV7-2 and TRBJ2-7, the full variable domain is GAGVSQSPSNKVTEKGKDVELRCDPISGHTALYWYRQSLGQGLEFLIYFQGNSAPDKSGLPSDRFSAERTGGSVSTLTIQRTQQEDSAVYLCASSLSSYEQYFGPGTRLTVT.

The table lists this clone with a count of one. The chain couples TRBV10-3 to TRBJ2-5; maybe TRBD1 (5 bases). V was pared by 2 bases and J by 2 bases, with 15 bases between. Germline lookup yields CDR1 ENHRY and CDR2 SYGVKD. CDR3 length: 16 amino acids. The CDR3 nucleotides are TGTGCCATCAGTGAGATGGCAGGGAAGGGTCAAGAGACCCAGTACTTC. It encodes CAISEMAGKGQETQYF.

This chain uses TRBV10-1 with TRBJ2-5; 11 bases align to TRBD1. V shed 3 bases and J 2 bases; nucleotides not matched to a gene: 5. The CDR3 extends over 16 amino acids. Germline V gene sequence: CDR1 WNHNN, CDR2 SYGVQD (reference sequence). Written as DNA, the CDR3 is TGCGCCAGCAGTGAAACCGGGACAGGGGGGCAAGAGACCCAGTACTTC. Translated, it gives CASSETGTGGQETQYF.

The rearrangement joins TRBV4-3 to TRBJ1-2, with D tentatively TRBD1 (6 bases). Trimming removed 0 bases at V and 0 bases at J, with 11 bases between. The CDR3 extends over 16 amino acids. The germline CDR1 and CDR2 sequences are LGHNA and YSLEER. Written as DNA, the CDR3 is TGCGCCAGCAGCCAAGACTTAGGGGGAACTAACTATGGCTACACCTTC. Amino acid sequence: CASSQDLGGTNYGYTF.

This clone was picked up one time. V usage is TRBV5-1 and J usage is TRBJ2-2; TRBD2 aligns across 9 bases. Germline CDR1 reads SGHRS; CDR2 reads YFSETQ. V dropped 1 base and J dropped 5; count of bases not matched to a gene: 12. The CDR3 length is 18 residues. CDR3: CASSLLAGATRGTGELFF. Here the CDR3 DNA reads TGCGCCAGCAGCTTGTTAGCGGGGGCCACTCGGGGGACCGGGGAGCTGTTTTTT.

The chain employs TRBV28 and TRBJ1-2, with TRBD1 matching over 8 bases. V shed 4 bases, J shed 5 bases, and the junction held 9 bases outside the gene matches. CDR1 MDHEN and CDR2 SYDVKM come from the germline V gene. The CDR3 contains 15 residues. DNA for the CDR3: TGTGCCAGCAGTTCAACAGGGGGGAAGAGGTATGGCTACACCTTC. Translated, it gives CASSSTGGKRYGYTF.

The rearrangement joins TRBV5-8 to TRBJ1-4; no clear D. Trimming took off 4 bases at V and 3 bases at J, with 10 bases between the two ends. The CDR3 runs to 14 residues. Germline V gene sequence: CDR1 SGHTS, CDR2 YDEGEE. CDR3 in amino acids: CASSPGSANEKLFF. The CDR3 DNA reads as TGTGCCAGCAGCCCAGGCTCAGCTAATGAAAAACTGTTTTTT.

The CDR3 region has the DNA TGCGCCAGCAGCCAAGATACCGGGAGGGCCGATGAGCAGTTCTTC. Translated: CASSQDTGRADEQFF. The chain joins TRBV4-3 to TRBJ2-1; 8 bases fit TRBD2. The germline gives CDR1 LGHNA, CDR2 YSLEER. V lost 0 bases and J lost 8; bases outside the gene matches: 6. There are 15 residues in the CDR3.

The chain couples TRBV5-1 to TRBJ1-1; D not resolved. Germline V gene lookup returns CDR1 SGHRS and CDR2 YFSETQ. This CDR3 is 13 amino acids long. Trimming left V 0 bases short and J 1 base short, with 4 bases between. CDR3 region: CASSLDRNTEAFF. The CDR3 DNA sequence: TGCGCCAGCAGCTTGGACAGGAACACTGAAGCTTTCTTT.

This rearrangement joins TRBV28 to TRBJ1-4, with D possibly TRBD1 on 6 matching bases. This CDR3 comprises 15 residues. Germline loops: CDR1 MDHEN, CDR2 SYDVKM. V gave up 3 bases and J gave up 6 bases, with 14 bases separating them. Written as DNA, the CDR3 is TGTGCCAGCAGTTTTTTGAGGGGGGGGGATGAAAAACTGTTTTTT. This sequence encodes CASSFLRGGDEKLFF. Full variable domain (remainder filled in from reference TRBV28 and TRBJ1-4): DVKVTQSSRYLVKRTGEKVFLECVQDMDHENMFWYRQDPGLGLRLIYFSYDVKMKEKGDIPEGYSVSREKKERFSLILESASTNQTSMYLCASSFLRGGDEKLFFGSGTQLSVL.